This is a list of T cell receptor beta chains from one sample in a study of spatial heterogeneity in lung cancer. TCRdb analysed the 5' RACE reads with MiXCR anew, one entry per CDR3 protein. The sample lists roughly 46,000 distinct CDR3 sequences, about 11% occurring once. Sequenced here: PBMCs, sampled at surgery. These receptors originate from a female donor with early-stage non-small cell lung cancer. CDR3s include the opening cysteine and the closing phenylalanine or tryptophan. A D gene is named only where the DNA matches it firmly. For some rows the clone size is stated as once, few or many, or as a class when expanded; others skip it.

>TRBJ2-7|TRBV5-1|.|.
CASSLVDPYEQYF
TGCGCCAGCAGCTTGGTGGACCCCTACGAGCAGTACTTC
>TRBJ2-7|TRBV6-5|.|.
CASSLQGTSYEQYF
TGTGCCAGCAGTCTACAGGGTACCTCCTACGAGCAGTACTTC
>TRBJ2-7|TRBV12-3/TRBV12-4|.|many
CASSFLAKYEQYF
TGTGCCAGCAGTTTTCTAGCGAAATACGAGCAGTACTTC
>TRBJ2-3|TRBV5-6|.|few
CASSLEVGTNTQYF
TGTGCCAGCAGCCTGGAGGTGGGGACAAATACGCAGTATTTT
>TRBJ2-1|TRBV5-1|TRBD2|.
CASSLAPSGGAVEQFF
TGCGCCAGCAGCTTGGCTCCTAGCGGGGGGGCCGTTGAGCAGTTCTTC
>TRBJ1-5|TRBV10-3|.|few
CAISAGGLSNQPQHF
TGTGCCATCAGTGCGGGAGGGCTTAGCAATCAGCCCCAGCATTTT
>TRBJ1-1|TRBV5-1|TRBD1|few
CASSPQGLGTEAFF
TGCGCCAGCAGCCCACAGGGGCTGGGCACTGAAGCTTTCTTT
>TRBJ2-5|TRBV18|.|few
CASSTAIWETQYF
TGTGCCAGCTCAACAGCAATCTGGGAGACCCAGTACTTC
>TRBJ2-3|TRBV10-3|TRBD1|few
CAISDTGRGHADTQYF
TGTGCCATCAGTGATACTGGCAGGGGGCATGCAGATACGCAGTATTTT
>TRBJ1-5|TRBV28|.|few
CASSLLASNQPQHF
TGTGCCAGCAGTTTACTGGCGAGCAATCAGCCCCAGCATTTT
>TRBJ2-7|TRBV12-5|.|many
CASGYEQYF
TGTGCTAGTGGTTACGAGCAGTACTTC
>TRBJ2-2|TRBV7-9|.|few
CASSHTDRYTGELFF
TGTGCCAGCAGCCATACGGACCGCTACACCGGGGAGCTGTTTTTT
>TRBJ1-1|TRBV29-1|.|.
CSAIPGETEAFF
TGCAGCGCCATACCCGGTGAGACTGAAGCTTTCTTT
>TRBJ1-6|TRBV20-1|.|many
CSARAEGWNSPLHF
TGCAGTGCTAGAGCAGAGGGATGGAATTCACCCCTCCACTTT
>TRBJ1-1|TRBV11-2|.|.
CASSSQWNTEAFF
TGTGCCAGCAGCTCACAGTGGAACACTGAAGCTTTCTTT